The rows below give T cell receptor beta chains drawn from one sample of a study of T cell responses to AZD1222 COVID-19 vaccine. Here immunoSEQ multiplex PCR was the method, and the copy in TCRdb shows in-frame clones only, minus some. The profile shows under 150,000 clones, roughly 93% of them singletons. The material was peripheral blood, obtained 28 days after the second AZD1222 dose. All receptors derive from an adult who received the AZD1222 COVID-19 vaccine. The CDR3 runs from the conserved cysteine through the conserved F or W. D genes are given only for firm matches. Expanded clones are given a class, and other clones once, few, many or no size at all.

v_call: TRBV6-1
d_call: NA
clone_size: NA
j_call: TRBJ2-5
cdr3_nt: TGTGCCAGCAGTGAATCCCTTGGAGAGGGACAAGAGACCCAGTACTTC
cdr3_aa: CASSESLGEGQETQYF

v_call: TRBV6-6
d_call: NA
clone_size: NA
j_call: TRBJ2-3
cdr3_nt: TGTGCCAGCAGACCACGACAGGACACAGATACGCAGTATTTT
cdr3_aa: CASRPRQDTDTQYF

v_call: TRBV4-1
d_call: TRBD2
clone_size: NA
j_call: TRBJ2-1
cdr3_nt: TGCGCCAGCGGGGGGGTAGGAACCGGACTCTACAATGAGCAGTTCTTC
cdr3_aa: CASGGVGTGLYNEQFF

v_call: TRBV7-9
d_call: NA
clone_size: once
j_call: TRBJ1-2
cdr3_nt: TGTGCCAGCAGCCGGGAGGGCGGAGATGGCTACACCTTC
cdr3_aa: CASSREGGDGYTF

v_call: TRBV11-3
d_call: TRBD2
clone_size: NA
j_call: TRBJ2-2
cdr3_nt: TGTGCCAGCAGCTCTCTCGGGGGGACCGGGGAGCTGTTTTTT
cdr3_aa: CASSSLGGTGELFF

v_call: TRBV2
d_call: NA
clone_size: NA
j_call: TRBJ1-5
cdr3_nt: TGTGCCAGCAGTGAAGCGCTGCTTCAGCCCCAGCATTTT
cdr3_aa: CASSEALLQPQHF

v_call: TRBV20-1
d_call: NA
clone_size: NA
j_call: TRBJ1-1
cdr3_nt: TGCAGTGCTAGTGACAGGAAGAACACTGAAGCTTTCTTT
cdr3_aa: CSASDRKNTEAFF

v_call: TRBV27
d_call: NA
clone_size: NA
j_call: TRBJ1-5
cdr3_nt: TGTGCCAGCGCCATGATCGGCGAATATAGCAATCAGCCCCAGCATTTT
cdr3_aa: CASAMIGEYSNQPQHF

v_call: TRBV18
d_call: TRBD1
clone_size: NA
j_call: TRBJ1-2
cdr3_nt: TGTGCCAGCTCACCTCCCGGGACAGGGGCTGGCTACACCTTC
cdr3_aa: CASSPPGTGAGYTF

v_call: TRBV5-1
d_call: TRBD1
clone_size: NA
j_call: TRBJ2-5
cdr3_nt: TGCGCCAGCAGCTTGTCGACAGGGCAAGAGACCCAGTACTTC
cdr3_aa: CASSLSTGQETQYF

v_call: TRBV7-8
d_call: NA
clone_size: NA
j_call: TRBJ1-5
cdr3_nt: TGTGCCAGCAGCTCCCTGATTCCCCGACTCTACCTTAGCAATCAGCCCCAGCATTTT
cdr3_aa: CASSSLIPRLYLSNQPQHF

v_call: TRBV7-2
d_call: NA
clone_size: NA
j_call: TRBJ1-2
cdr3_nt: TGTGCCAGCAGCTTAGAGGGTGTGGCTAACTATGGCTACACCTTC
cdr3_aa: CASSLEGVANYGYTF

v_call: TRBV7-3
d_call: TRBD1
clone_size: NA
j_call: TRBJ1-1
cdr3_nt: TGTGCCAGCAGCCAAGGACAGGGGCACACTGAAGCTTTCTTT
cdr3_aa: CASSQGQGHTEAFF

v_call: TRBV5-1
d_call: TRBD1
clone_size: NA
j_call: TRBJ2-1
cdr3_nt: TGCGCCAGCAGCGTCCGGGACAGGGAACGGGGCTCCTACAATGAGCAGTTCTTC
cdr3_aa: CASSVRDRERGSYNEQFF

v_call: TRBV19
d_call: NA
clone_size: NA
j_call: TRBJ1-5
cdr3_nt: TGTGCCAGTAGTCCCGGGTTGGTCAATCAGCCCCAGCATTTT
cdr3_aa: CASSPGLVNQPQHF

v_call: TRBV2
d_call: TRBD1
clone_size: NA
j_call: TRBJ2-7
cdr3_nt: TGTGCCAGCAGTGATCAAGGGACAGGCTACGAGCAGTACTTC
cdr3_aa: CASSDQGTGYEQYF

v_call: TRBV19
d_call: NA
clone_size: NA
j_call: TRBJ1-6
cdr3_nt: TGTGCCAGTAGTATAGCGGCACATTATAATTCACCCCTCCACTTT
cdr3_aa: CASSIAAHYNSPLHF

v_call: TRBV11-2
d_call: TRBD1
clone_size: NA
j_call: TRBJ1-2
cdr3_nt: TGTGCCAGCAGCCATAGGTCGGGGACAGTTAACTATGGCTACACCTTC
cdr3_aa: CASSHRSGTVNYGYTF

v_call: TRBV5-5
d_call: NA
clone_size: NA
j_call: TRBJ1-6
cdr3_nt: TGTGCCAGCAGCTTGGCTTTAAGTAATTCACCCCTCCACTTT
cdr3_aa: CASSLALSNSPLHF

v_call: TRBV9
d_call: TRBD2
clone_size: NA
j_call: TRBJ2-3
cdr3_nt: TGTGCCAGCAGCGCCGGGGGGGCCCCCACAGATACGCAGTATTTT
cdr3_aa: CASSAGGAPTDTQYF

v_call: TRBV30
d_call: NA
clone_size: NA
j_call: TRBJ1-1
cdr3_nt: TGTGCCTGGAGTGTAGGGAACATGAACACTGAAGCTTTCTTT
cdr3_aa: CAWSVGNMNTEAFF

v_call: TRBV5-1
d_call: NA
clone_size: NA
j_call: TRBJ1-1
cdr3_nt: TGCGCCAGCAGCTTGGAGTACCAGAACACTGAAGCTTTCTTT
cdr3_aa: CASSLEYQNTEAFF

v_call: TRBV9
d_call: NA
clone_size: few
j_call: TRBJ2-7
cdr3_nt: TGTGCCAGCAGCGTTTCCGGGACCCCTCTGTGGTACGAGCAGTACTTC
cdr3_aa: CASSVSGTPLWYEQYF

v_call: TRBV25-1
d_call: NA
clone_size: NA
j_call: TRBJ2-7
cdr3_nt: TGTGCCAGCTCTCGAACCCACTACGAGCAGTACTTC
cdr3_aa: CASSRTHYEQYF

v_call: TRBV5-4
d_call: TRBD1
clone_size: NA
j_call: TRBJ2-1
cdr3_nt: TGTGCCAGCAGCCCACAGGGGCCGGTCAATGAGCAGTTCTTC
cdr3_aa: CASSPQGPVNEQFF